The source of this T cell receptor (beta chain) is a study of cytomegalovirus exposure and HLA in healthy donors (dated by TCRdb to 2017 to 2019). Background on the whole study: An earlier analysis of a few hundred of the donors reported approximately 280 Gb of sequence data and roughly 120 million unique TCR beta sequences obtained from about 200 million T cells. An early release that covered fewer than 800 HLA-typed donors contained approximately 300 gigabases of sequencing data and roughly 84 million unique TCR sequences. Of the roughly 400 genotyped donors, 65% to 90% fell in the genetic ancestry cluster associated with self-reported Caucasian donors. The aim of the study was to test whether cataloging public T cell receptors could identify signatures of past pathogen exposure. The study profiled the T cell repertoires of hundreds of subjects by immunosequencing and related them to cytomegalovirus serostatus. Besides the first cohort of 666 subjects, a separate validation cohort made up of roughly 120 different subjects was used. To predict cytomegalovirus infection status, the study combined high-throughput TCR immunosequencing, statistical association of individual TCRs with disease status, and machine learning. A later analysis re-analyzed previously published TCR beta repertoires from 650 to 800 donors and added high-resolution HLA genotyping to study TCR occurrence patterns. In the later analysis, no new phenotypic data were used to find candidate immune exposures; instead, reliance was placed on TCR beta sequences and their occurrence across donors. An earlier analysis of 587 of the donors applied high-throughput TCR beta sequencing to assess whether each TCR beta V gene segment acted as functional or pseudogenic. Donor age, sex, ethnicity and CMV serostatus were collected together with the repertoire data. Genome-wide SNP genotypes for about 60% of the roughly 670 donors were used in a later genetic analysis, which treated that subset as a discovery cohort. Every discovery cohort repertoire had been produced on one sequencing platform. Class I and class II HLA loci were covered by the typing at four-digit resolution. The number of typed donors differed by locus: about 620-640 for A, B, C, DRB1 and DQB1; approximately 530 for DQA1; approximately 610 for DPA1; and about 470 for DPB1. Roughly five DR-DQ haplotypes were handled as single units for association and clustering, since linkage in the cohort was strong. Among over 350 genotyped donors of the cohort, an average of approximately 240,000 unique TCR beta nucleotide sequences were sequenced per donor, roughly a sixth of them non-productive.

Concerning this clone itself: The target of this receptor is not known. Qualities for individual bases were not recorded, and no much larger clone is one base off.

The CDR3 goes from the cysteine to the phenylalanine over 14 residues. Just CDR3 DNA is preserved here, 42 bases in frame from base 1. The library was made by the immunoSEQ multiplex PCR assay. A mixture of 60 forward primers for TCR Vbeta segments and 13 reverse primers for TCR Jbeta segments was used in the multiplex PCR. A multiplex PCR assay on genomic DNA amplified the CDR3 region of rearranged TCR beta genes. The Illumina HiSeq System was used to sequence the amplified TCR beta libraries as 87-base-pair reads. Turning to the authors' computational methods: A later analysis tallied 70 million to 100 million unique TCR beta chains across the approximately 670 repertoires, and some 10 million of those chains were shared by two or more donors. To remove PCR and sequencing errors, raw reads were error-corrected and collapsed into unique sequences using a nearest-neighbor algorithm that merged closely related sequences. Alignment of CDR3 sequences to IMGT reference sequences was used to assign V, D and J gene segments. Each retained sequence needed at least a six-nucleotide match to both a V gene segment and a J gene segment. Rearrangements were called productive when the CDR3 lacked stop codons and stayed in frame with V and J; all others were non-productive. Following IMGT convention, CDR3 was defined as the stretch from the second conserved V-encoded cysteine to the conserved J-encoded phenylalanine. The earlier analysis of about 590 of the donors excluded sequences that lacked an unambiguous match to a single V gene segment. An earlier analysis of some 610 of the donors called V segments functional above 56.7% productive rearrangements and segregating when the between-donor standard deviation exceeded 5%. To diagnose cytomegalovirus status from the catalog of TCR beta chain sequences, a statistical classification framework was built. In a later analysis, TCR nucleotide sequences were compared against IMGT/GENE-DB human TR gene sequences so that V and J genes could be assigned. The TCRdist pipeline was used in a later analysis to assign CDR3 sequences and most-parsimonious VDJ recombination scenarios. In a later analysis, every TCR beta chain was defined by the combination of its CDR3 amino acid sequence and its V-gene family, and reads without a unique V-gene family were dropped. To address suspected cross-contamination and a sequencing artifact, a later analysis removed roughly 580 highly shared, low-generation-probability nucleotide sequences. A later analysis calculated a clonal expansion index for each public chain from normalized within-repertoire ranks of inferred template counts. A later analysis computed generation probabilities with a VDJ recombination model fitted to out-of-frame rearrangements, and checked the results against IGoR. In a later analysis, TCR-TCR, TCR-HLA and TCR-CMV co-occurrence was scored with hypergeometric tests, and a repertoire-size bias correction was applied to TCR pairs. False discovery rates were estimated in a later analysis by permuting HLA or CMV assignments 20 times. In a later analysis, co-occurring TCRs were grouped using DBSCAN, and TCRdist sequence similarity was added for clustering within HLA-allele-positive subsets. Repertoires with fewer than 30,000 or more than 120,000 public chains, plus five repertoires with anomalous nucleotide sharing, were excluded from co-occurrence clustering. The table was pulled from immuneACCESS by TCRdb, which kept in-frame rearrangements only. Such tables lose some clones; where checked, under half of the loss comes from unresolved V genes, and the rest has no known cause. D and trimming come from the DNA, and the V and J calls and clone size come from that table. This sample comprises 150,000 to 200,000 clones, around 80% of them detected only once. The ten top clones hold 1.4% to 1.5% of the sample.

The cohort was made up of under 800 healthy bone marrow donors. At the time of sampling, every cohort member was nominally healthy, though immune exposures that went unrecorded were likely present. The donor was CMV seronegative and belonged to the group of 352 seronegative cohort members. A peripheral blood sample was collected from each donor, and TCR beta sequencing was performed on peripheral blood mononuclear cells. Genomic DNA extraction from the blood cell samples was performed with the Qiagen DNeasy Blood Extraction Kit. Study-wide conclusions, independent of this receptor: In a later analysis, HLA-associated TCR beta chains showed more clonal expansion and lower generation probabilities than non-associated chains that were equally common. Because HLA typing was unavailable for some donors at each locus, only the typed subset was used in association tests. Cytomegalovirus status was reported to be diagnosed by the classifier with high specificity and sensitivity in both the original and validation cohorts. A further reported finding was that TCR beta sequences accurately predicted the HLA-A and HLA-B alleles for most subjects in the first cohort. An association between a missense DCLRE1C variant and V-gene and J-gene trimming of TCR beta chains was found in a later genetic analysis and replicated in an independent cohort. A later analysis found that TCR association rates varied across HLA loci, with DRB1 alleles showing the most associated TCRs and HLA-C alleles the fewest. Assigning TCR associations to individual alleles was difficult when HLA alleles, especially DR and DQ, strongly co-occurred. The presence/absence analyses assumed that sequencing depth was roughly uniform across donors, and that assumption may not be true. Most TCR sequences were seen in very few donors, while some public TCRs were found in many individuals. This cohort had only TCR beta chains sequenced, and the lack of alpha or paired-chain data limited which features could be detected. In an earlier analysis of under 600 of the donors, most TCR beta V segments were observed in productive rearrangements about 90% or about 30% of the time, broadly matching IMGT annotations. The authors suggested that the approach could potentially be extended to other disease states and immunological phenotypes. Correlated functional status among segregating V segments might reflect linkage disequilibrium, but an unknown experimental factor could not be ruled out. According to a later analysis, most CMV-associated TCR beta chains appeared to be HLA-restricted, and the HLA associations seemed to be driven largely by CMV exposure. The 87-base-pair reads could not distinguish some IMGT-functional V segments, including TRBV6-2 and TRBV6-3, so those segments were excluded. In a later genetic analysis, fewer N-insertions in productive TCRs were reported among donors in an Asian-associated ancestry cluster than the roughly 700-donor mean. A later analysis reported that several top co-occurrence clusters appeared linked to parvovirus B19, influenza, CMV and Epstein-Barr virus. Immune exposure information for the cohort was limited to CMV serostatus. A few of the identified cytomegalovirus-associated TCR beta chains were confirmed in vitro to be specific for cytomegalovirus antigens. The sequencing pipeline was judged likely to have produced a cluster of highly shared sequence variants as a technical artifact. A total of some 180 TCR beta chains were listed by the study as associated with cytomegalovirus. The earlier analysis of approximately 540 of the donors excluded seventeen rarely observed V segments, including chromosome 9 orphons, because counts were too low. A later analysis associated around 16,000 TCR beta sequences with specific HLA alleles at a false discovery rate of 0.05.

The receptor comes from a male donor in good health and CMV-seronegative. The chain joins TRBV21-1 to TRBJ1-5; the table calls TRBD1, which could not be checked here. TRBV21-1 counts as a pseudogene. The sequenced material came from PBMCs. The sequenced DNA: TGTGCCAGCAGCAAGACAGACGGGAATCAGCCCCAGCATTTT. It translates to CASSKTDGNQPQHF.